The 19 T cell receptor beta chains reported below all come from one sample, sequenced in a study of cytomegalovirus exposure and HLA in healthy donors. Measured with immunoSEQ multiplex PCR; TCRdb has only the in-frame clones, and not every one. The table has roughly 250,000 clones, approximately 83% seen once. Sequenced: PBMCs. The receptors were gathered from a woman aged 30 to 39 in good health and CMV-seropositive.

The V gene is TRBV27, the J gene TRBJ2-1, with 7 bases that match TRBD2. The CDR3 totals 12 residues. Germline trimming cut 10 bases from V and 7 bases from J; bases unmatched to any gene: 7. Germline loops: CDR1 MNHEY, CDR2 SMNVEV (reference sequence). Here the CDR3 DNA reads TGTGCCACCCGACTAGCTCCAAATGAGCAGTTCTTC. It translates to CATRLAPNEQFF.

Here the CDR3 DNA reads TGCAGCGTAAATAGAGGGGGTTCAGATACGCAGTATTTT. Protein product: CSVNRGGSDTQYF. This rearrangement joins TRBV29-1 to TRBJ2-3, with a possible D match to TRBD1 (6 bases). CDR1 is SQVTM, CDR2 ANQGSEA, per germline. Trimming took 6 bases from V and 4 from J, leaving 14 bases between them. The CDR3 totals 13 residues.

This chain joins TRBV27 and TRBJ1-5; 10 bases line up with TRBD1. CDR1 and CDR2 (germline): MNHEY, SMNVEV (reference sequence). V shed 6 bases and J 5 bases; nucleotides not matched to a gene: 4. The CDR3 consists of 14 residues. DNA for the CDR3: TGTGCCAGCAGCCGGGACAGGGGATATCAGCCCCAGCATTTT. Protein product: CASSRDRGYQPQHF.

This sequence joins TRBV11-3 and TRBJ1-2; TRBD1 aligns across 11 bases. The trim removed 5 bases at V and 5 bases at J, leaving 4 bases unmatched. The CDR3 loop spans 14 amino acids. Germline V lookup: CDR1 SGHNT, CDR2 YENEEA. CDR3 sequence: CASSRTGGLYGYTF. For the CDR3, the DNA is TGTGCCAGCAGCAGGACAGGGGGCTTGTATGGCTACACCTTC.

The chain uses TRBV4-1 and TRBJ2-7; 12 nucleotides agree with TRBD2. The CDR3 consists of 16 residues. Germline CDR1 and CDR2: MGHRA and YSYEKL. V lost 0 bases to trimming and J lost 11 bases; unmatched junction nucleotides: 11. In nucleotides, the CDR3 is TGCGCCAGCAGCCAAGATCCGGATGGACTAGCGGGATATAAGTACTTC. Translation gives CASSQDPDGLAGYKYF.

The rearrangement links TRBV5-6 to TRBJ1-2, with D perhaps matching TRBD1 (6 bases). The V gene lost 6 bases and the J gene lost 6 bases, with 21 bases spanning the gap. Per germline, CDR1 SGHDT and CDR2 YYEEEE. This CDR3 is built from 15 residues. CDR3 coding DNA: TGTGCCAGCACCTATGATATCAGGGGTCAGGATGGCTACACCTTC. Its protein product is CASTYDIRGQDGYTF.

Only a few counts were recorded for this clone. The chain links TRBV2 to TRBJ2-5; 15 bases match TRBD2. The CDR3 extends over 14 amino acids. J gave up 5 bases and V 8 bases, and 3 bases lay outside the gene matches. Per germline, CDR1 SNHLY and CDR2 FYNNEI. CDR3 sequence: CASLGTSGRETQYF. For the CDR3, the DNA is TGTGCCAGCCTGGGGACTAGCGGGAGGGAGACCCAGTACTTC.

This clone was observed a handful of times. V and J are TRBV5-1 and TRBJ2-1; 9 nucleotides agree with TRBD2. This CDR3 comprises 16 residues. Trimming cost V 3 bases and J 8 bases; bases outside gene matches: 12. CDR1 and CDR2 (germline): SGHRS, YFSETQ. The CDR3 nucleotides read TGCGCCAGCAGCTCCCCCACTAGCGGGCGCGGAGATGAGCAGTTCTTC. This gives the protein CASSSPTSGRGDEQFF.

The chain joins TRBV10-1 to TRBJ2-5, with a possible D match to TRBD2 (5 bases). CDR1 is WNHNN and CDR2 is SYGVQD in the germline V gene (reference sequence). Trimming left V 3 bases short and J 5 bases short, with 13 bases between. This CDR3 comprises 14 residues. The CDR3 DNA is TGCGCCAGCAGTGATGGCTCCCGAGGGGAGACCCAGTACTTC. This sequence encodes CASSDGSRGETQYF.

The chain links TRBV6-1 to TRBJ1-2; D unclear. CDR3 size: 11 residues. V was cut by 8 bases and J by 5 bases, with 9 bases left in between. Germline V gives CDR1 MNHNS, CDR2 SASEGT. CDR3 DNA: TGTGCCAGCTCGGGGAAGTATGGCTACACCTTC. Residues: CASSGKYGYTF.

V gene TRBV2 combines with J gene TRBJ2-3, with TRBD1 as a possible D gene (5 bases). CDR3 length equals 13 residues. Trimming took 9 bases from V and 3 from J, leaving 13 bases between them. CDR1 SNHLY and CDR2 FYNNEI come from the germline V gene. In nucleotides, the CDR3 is TGTGCCAGGGGGCTGGGCAGTACAGATACGCAGTATTTT. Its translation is CARGLGSTDTQYF.

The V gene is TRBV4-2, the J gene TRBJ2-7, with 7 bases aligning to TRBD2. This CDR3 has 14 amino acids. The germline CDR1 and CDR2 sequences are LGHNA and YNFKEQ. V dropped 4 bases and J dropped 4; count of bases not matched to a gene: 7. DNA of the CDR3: TGTGCCAGCAGCCTAGGAAAACTAGCGTACGAGCAGTACTTC. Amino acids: CASSLGKLAYEQYF.

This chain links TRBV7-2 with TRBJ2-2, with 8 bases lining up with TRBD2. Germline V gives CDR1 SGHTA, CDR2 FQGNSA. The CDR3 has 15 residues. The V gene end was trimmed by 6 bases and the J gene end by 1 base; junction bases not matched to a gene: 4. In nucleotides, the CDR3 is TGTGCCAGCAGGATCGGGGGGGGGAACACCGGGGAGCTGTTTTTT. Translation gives CASRIGGGNTGELFF. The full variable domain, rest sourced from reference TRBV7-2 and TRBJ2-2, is GAGVSQSPSNKVTEKGKDVELRCDPISGHTALYWYRQSLGQGLEFLIYFQGNSAPDKSGLPSDRFSAERTGGSVSTLTIQRTQQEDSAVYLCASRIGGGNTGELFFGEGSRLTVL.

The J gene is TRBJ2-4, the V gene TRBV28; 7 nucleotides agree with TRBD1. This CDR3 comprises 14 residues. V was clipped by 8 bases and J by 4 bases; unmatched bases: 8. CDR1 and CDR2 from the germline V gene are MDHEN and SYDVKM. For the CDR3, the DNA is TGTGCCAGCCGAGAGACAGGGTCGAAAAACATTCAGTACTTC. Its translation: CASRETGSKNIQYF.

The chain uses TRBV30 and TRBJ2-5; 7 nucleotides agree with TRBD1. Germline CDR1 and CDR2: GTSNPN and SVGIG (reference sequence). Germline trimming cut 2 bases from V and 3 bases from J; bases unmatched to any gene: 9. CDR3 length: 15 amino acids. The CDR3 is CAWSKKQGLEETQYF. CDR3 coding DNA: TGTGCCTGGAGTAAGAAACAGGGGTTAGAAGAGACCCAGTACTTC.

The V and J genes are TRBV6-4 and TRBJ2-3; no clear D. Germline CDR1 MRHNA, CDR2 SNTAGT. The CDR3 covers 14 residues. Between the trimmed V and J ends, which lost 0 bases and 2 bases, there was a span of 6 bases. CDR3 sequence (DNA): TGTGCCAGCAGTGACTCTTACTCCACAGATACGCAGTATTTT. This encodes CASSDSYSTDTQYF.

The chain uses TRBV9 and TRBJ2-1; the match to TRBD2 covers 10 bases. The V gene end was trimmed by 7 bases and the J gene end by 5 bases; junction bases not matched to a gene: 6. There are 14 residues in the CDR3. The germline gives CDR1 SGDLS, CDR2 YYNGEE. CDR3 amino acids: CASGFTSGNNEQFF. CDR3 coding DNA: TGTGCCAGCGGGTTTACTAGCGGGAACAATGAGCAGTTCTTC.

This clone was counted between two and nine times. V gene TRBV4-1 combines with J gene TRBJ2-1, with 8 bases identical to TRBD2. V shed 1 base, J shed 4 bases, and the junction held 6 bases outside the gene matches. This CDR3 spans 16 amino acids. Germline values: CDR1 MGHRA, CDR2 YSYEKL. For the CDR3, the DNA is TGCGCCAGCAGCCAAGCCGGAGTAGCGGGATACAATGAGCAGTTCTTC. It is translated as CASSQAGVAGYNEQFF.

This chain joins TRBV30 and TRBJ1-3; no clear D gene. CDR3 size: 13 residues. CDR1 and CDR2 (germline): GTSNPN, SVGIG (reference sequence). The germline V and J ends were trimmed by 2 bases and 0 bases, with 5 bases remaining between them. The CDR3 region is CAWSFHSGNTIYF. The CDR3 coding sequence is TGTGCCTGGAGTTTTCACTCTGGAAACACCATATATTTT.